This record concerns one T cell receptor (beta chain) sequence. Its antigen is as yet unknown. Assay: immunoSEQ multiplex PCR; the TCRdb copy retains only in-frame clones and omits some. Among 60,000 or so clones listed, around 88% were seen once. The CDR3 totals 13 residues. V dropped 6 bases and J dropped 4; count of bases not matched to a gene: 3. Germline CDR1 and CDR2: MGHDK and SYGVNS. The data are from a study of OX40 agonist ivuxolimab in advanced cancers. Study outcomes and limitations: Some nonresponders likewise displayed low normalized T-cell clonal expansion.

The sample here was CD4+ or CD8+ T cells sorted from blood, taken in a trial of the OX40 agonist ivuxolimab. This sequence was found in an adult with an advanced solid tumor such as melanoma, head and neck, liver or kidney cancer. This chain links TRBV25-1 with TRBJ2-3; 8 nucleotides match TRBD1. The CDR3: CASSPGGSDTQYF. The CDR3 nucleotides read TGTGCCAGCAGCCCAGGGGGCTCAGATACGCAGTATTTT. Complete variable domain (other parts from reference TRBV25-1 and TRBJ2-3): EADIYQTPRYLVIGTGKKITLECSQTMGHDKMYWYQQDPGMELHLIHYSYGVNSTEKGDLSSESTVSRIRTEHFPLTLESARPSHTSQYLCASSPGGSDTQYFGPGTRLTVL.